This passage covers 5 T cell receptor beta chains from one sample sequenced in a study of multiple sclerosis patients with progressive multifocal leukoencephalopathy. As to time point: before natalizumab initiation. Using immunoSEQ multiplex PCR, the repertoire was profiled, and TCRdb retains in-frame clones only, with some absent. The sample carries roughly 34,000 clones, 89% recorded once. The source material was PBMCs. These receptors all stem from a human donor with multiple sclerosis.

This sequence joins TRBV4-1 and TRBJ1-1; the D is unclear. CDR3 length equals 16 residues. With 0 bases removed from V and 4 bases from J, the gap between germline ends came to 15 bases. Germline CDR1 and CDR2: MGHRA and YSYEKL. The CDR3 loop is CASSQEVTRDGTEAFF. The CDR3 nucleotides are TGCGCCAGCAGCCAAGAAGTAACCCGGGATGGCACTGAAGCTTTCTTT.

The chain uses TRBV7-9 and TRBJ1-4; no reliable D call. Germline V gene data show CDR1 as SEHNR and CDR2 as FQNEAQ (reference sequence). Between the trimmed V and J ends, which lost 2 bases and 5 bases, there was a span of 9 bases. CDR3 length: 14 residues. For the CDR3, the DNA is TGTGCCAGCAGCTTACCCGTAGTAAATGAAAAACTGTTTTTT. Its translation is CASSLPVVNEKLFF.

The chain has TRBV27 and TRBJ2-7; D might be TRBD1 (7 bases). V lost 8 bases, J lost 0 bases, and 14 bases lay in between. This CDR3 spans 14 amino acids. CDR1 MNHEY and CDR2 SMNVEV come from the germline V gene (reference sequence). The CDR3 loop is CASGPRGVSYEQYF. The CDR3 DNA is TGTGCCAGCGGGCCCAGGGGGGTCTCCTACGAGCAGTACTTC.

V usage is TRBV7-3 and J usage is TRBJ1-1; TRBD1 is a possible D gene (5 bases). V dropped 1 base and J dropped 6 bases, with 9 bases sitting between them. The CDR3 is 13 amino acids. Germline V gene sequence: CDR1 SGHTA, CDR2 FQGTGA. The CDR3 is CASSLRAGSEAFF. The CDR3 region has the DNA TGTGCCAGCAGCTTAAGGGCAGGGTCTGAAGCTTTCTTT.

V and J are TRBV11-2 and TRBJ1-2; TRBD1 agrees at 9 bases. Germline CDR1 SGHAT, CDR2 FQNNGV. The V gene end was trimmed by 4 bases and the J gene end by 6 bases; junction bases not matched to a gene: 3. The CDR3 sequence is 13 residues long. The CDR3 sequence: CASSSRDRDGYTF. The CDR3 DNA reads as TGTGCCAGCAGCTCCCGGGACAGGGATGGCTACACCTTC. The variable domain in full, completed from reference TRBV11-2 and TRBJ1-2, reads EAGVAQSPRYKIIEKRQSVAFWCNPISGHATLYWYQQILGQGPKLLIQFQNNGVVDDSQLPKDRFSAERLKGVDSTLKIQPAKLEDSAVYLCASSSRDRDGYTFGSGTRLTVV.